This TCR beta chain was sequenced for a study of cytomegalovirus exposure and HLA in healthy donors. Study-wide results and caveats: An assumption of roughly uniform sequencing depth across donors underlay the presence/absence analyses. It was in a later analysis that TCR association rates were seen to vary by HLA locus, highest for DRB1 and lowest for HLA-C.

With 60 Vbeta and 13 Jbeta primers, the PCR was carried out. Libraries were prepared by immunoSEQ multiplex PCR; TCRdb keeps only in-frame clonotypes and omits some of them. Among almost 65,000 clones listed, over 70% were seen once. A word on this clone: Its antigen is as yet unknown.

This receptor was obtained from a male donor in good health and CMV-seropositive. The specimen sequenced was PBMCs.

The CDR3 protein is CASSLVSRDFTEAFF. Here the CDR3 DNA reads TGTGCCAGCAGCTTAGTAAGCCGGGACTTCACTGAAGCTTTCTTT. This chain links TRBV7-2 with TRBJ1-1; D perhaps matches TRBD1 (5 bases). CDR3 size: 15 residues. V lost 1 base to trimming and J lost 4 bases, with 13 bases between them. Germline CDR1 reads SGHTA; CDR2 reads FQGNSA.